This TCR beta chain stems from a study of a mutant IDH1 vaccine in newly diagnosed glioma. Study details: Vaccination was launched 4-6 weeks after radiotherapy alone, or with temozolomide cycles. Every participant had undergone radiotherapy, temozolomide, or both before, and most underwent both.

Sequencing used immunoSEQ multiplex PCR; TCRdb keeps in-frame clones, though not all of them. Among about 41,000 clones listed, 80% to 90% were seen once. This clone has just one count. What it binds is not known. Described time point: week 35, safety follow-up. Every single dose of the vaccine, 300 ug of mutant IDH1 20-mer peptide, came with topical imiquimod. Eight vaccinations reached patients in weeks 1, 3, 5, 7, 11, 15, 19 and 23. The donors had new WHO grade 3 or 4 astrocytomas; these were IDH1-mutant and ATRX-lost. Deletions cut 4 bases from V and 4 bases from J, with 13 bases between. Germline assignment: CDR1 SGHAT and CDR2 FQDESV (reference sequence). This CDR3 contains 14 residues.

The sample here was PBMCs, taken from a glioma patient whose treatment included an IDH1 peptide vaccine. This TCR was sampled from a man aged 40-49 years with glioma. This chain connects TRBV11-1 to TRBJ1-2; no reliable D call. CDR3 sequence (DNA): TGTGCCAGCAGCTACCCGGAAAGGCCCTATGGCTACACCTTC. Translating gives CASSYPERPYGYTF.